Following are 8 T cell receptor beta chains from one sample sequenced in a study of blood T cell repertoires in COVID-19. This table comes from immunoSEQ multiplex PCR, and its TCRdb copy is limited to in-frame clones, with some not included. The sample contains around 180,000 clones, less than 85% of which appear only once. Sequenced material: peripheral blood. The source of these receptors is a woman of 80 years or more with acute or convalescent COVID-19.

The chain joins TRBV28 to TRBJ2-5; D not certain. The CDR3 loop spans 13 amino acids. The ends were cut back, 5 bases at V and 1 base at J, with 8 bases in the middle. In germline, CDR1 is MDHEN, CDR2 SYDVKM. The CDR3 DNA sequence: TGTGCCAGCAGTGGCACAACCCAAGAGACCCAGTACTTC. Translating gives CASSGTTQETQYF.

The V gene is TRBV2, the J gene TRBJ2-1, with 8 nucleotides matching TRBD1. The length of the CDR3 is 15 residues. Per the germline V gene, CDR1 is SNHLY and CDR2 is FYNNEI. V was pared by 6 bases and J by 4 bases, with 8 bases of the junction left unmatched. In DNA form, the CDR3 reads TGTGCCAGCAGAGGGGGGACAGGCCTGTACAATGAGCAGTTCTTC. Its translation: CASRGGTGLYNEQFF.

This clone was recorded once. This chain joins TRBV28 and TRBJ1-2; maybe TRBD1 (5 bases). Between the trimmed V and J ends, which lost 5 bases and 4 bases, there was a span of 17 bases. CDR3 length: 15 amino acids. CDR1 and CDR2 (germline): MDHEN, SYDVKM. The CDR3 DNA sequence: TGTGCCAGCAGTGGAGGGGCCGGGACTAGCTATGGCTACACCTTC. This translates into CASSGGAGTSYGYTF.

This chain joins TRBV18 and TRBJ1-5; 7 bases fit TRBD1. Germline V gene lookup returns CDR1 KGHSH and CDR2 LQKENI. This CDR3 contains 15 residues. Trimming cost V 3 bases and J 8 bases; bases outside gene matches: 10. The CDR3 reads CASSPSRQGGEPQHF. The DNA of the CDR3 is TGTGCCAGCTCACCTTCTCGACAGGGAGGAGAGCCCCAGCATTTT.

The chain uses TRBV30 and TRBJ2-4, with a weak D call TRBD1 (5 bases). The germline V and J ends were trimmed by 6 bases and 6 bases, with 18 bases remaining between them. The germline V gene encodes CDR1 GTSNPN and CDR2 SVGIG (reference sequence). The CDR3 contains 14 residues. CDR3 amino acids: CACSQGPLSNIQYF. The CDR3, as DNA: TGTGCCTGCAGCCAGGGCCCCTTATCAAACATTCAGTACTTC.

The chain joins TRBV5-1 to TRBJ1-2, with TRBD1 as a possible D gene (6 bases). From germline, CDR1 is SGHRS and CDR2 YFSETQ. CDR3 size: 13 residues. Trimming removed 0 bases from V and 8 bases from J, with 11 bases in between. As DNA, the CDR3 is TGCGCCAGCAGCTTGGGGACAGTTAGAGGCTACACCTTC. This translates into CASSLGTVRGYTF.

This chain connects TRBV18 to TRBJ1-5; tentatively, D is TRBD1 (5 bases). There are 17 residues in the CDR3. V gave up 5 bases and J gave up 0 bases, with 17 bases separating them. The germline CDR1 and CDR2 sequences are KGHSH and LQKENI. The CDR3 nucleotides are TGTGCCAGCTCAGCGCAACAGGAATTGAATAGCAATCAGCCCCAGCATTTT. Protein product: CASSAQQELNSNQPQHF.

This chain connects TRBV28 to TRBJ1-2, with D unresolved. Germline V gives CDR1 MDHEN, CDR2 SYDVKM. V lost 7 bases, J lost 2 bases, and 5 bases lay in between. The CDR3 is made up of 11 amino acids. CDR3 loop: CASTQNYGYTF. CDR3 nucleotides: TGTGCCAGCACTCAGAACTATGGCTACACCTTC.